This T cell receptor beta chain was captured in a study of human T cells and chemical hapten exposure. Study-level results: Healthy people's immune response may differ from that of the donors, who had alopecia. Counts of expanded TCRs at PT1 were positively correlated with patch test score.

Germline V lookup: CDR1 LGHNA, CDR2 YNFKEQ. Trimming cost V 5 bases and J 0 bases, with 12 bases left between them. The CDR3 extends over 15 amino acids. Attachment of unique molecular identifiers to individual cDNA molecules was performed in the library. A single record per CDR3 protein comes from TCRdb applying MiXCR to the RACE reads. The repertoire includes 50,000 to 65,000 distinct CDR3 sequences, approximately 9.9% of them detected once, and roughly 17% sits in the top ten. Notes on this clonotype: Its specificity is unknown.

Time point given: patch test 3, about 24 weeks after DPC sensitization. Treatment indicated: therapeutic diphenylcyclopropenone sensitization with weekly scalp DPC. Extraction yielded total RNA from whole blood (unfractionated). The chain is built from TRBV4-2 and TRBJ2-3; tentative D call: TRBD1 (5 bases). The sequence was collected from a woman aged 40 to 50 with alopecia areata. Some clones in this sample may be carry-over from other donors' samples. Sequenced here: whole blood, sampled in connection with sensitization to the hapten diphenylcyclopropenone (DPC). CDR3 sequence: CASSERGRSTDTQYF. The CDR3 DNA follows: TGTGCCAGCAGCGAAAGGGGCAGGAGCACAGATACGCAGTATTTT.